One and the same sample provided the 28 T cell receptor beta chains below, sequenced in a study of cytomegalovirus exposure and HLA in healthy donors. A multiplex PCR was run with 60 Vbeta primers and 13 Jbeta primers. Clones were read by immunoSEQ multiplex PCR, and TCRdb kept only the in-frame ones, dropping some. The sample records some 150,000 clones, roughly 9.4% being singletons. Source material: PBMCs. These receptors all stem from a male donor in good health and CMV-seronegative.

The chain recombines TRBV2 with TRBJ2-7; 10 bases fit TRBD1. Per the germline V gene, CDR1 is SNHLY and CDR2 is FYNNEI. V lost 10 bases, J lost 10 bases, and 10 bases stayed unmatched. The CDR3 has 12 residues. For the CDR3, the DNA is TGTGCCATCGCGGACAGGGGGGGAAGACAGTACTTC. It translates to CAIADRGGRQYF.

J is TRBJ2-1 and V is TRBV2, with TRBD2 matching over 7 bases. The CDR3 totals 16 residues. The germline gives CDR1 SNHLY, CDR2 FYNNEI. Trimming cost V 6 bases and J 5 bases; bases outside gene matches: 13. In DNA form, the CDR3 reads TGTGCCAGCAGGTCGAGTACCGGACTAGGGAACAATGAGCAGTTCTTC. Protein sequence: CASRSSTGLGNNEQFF.

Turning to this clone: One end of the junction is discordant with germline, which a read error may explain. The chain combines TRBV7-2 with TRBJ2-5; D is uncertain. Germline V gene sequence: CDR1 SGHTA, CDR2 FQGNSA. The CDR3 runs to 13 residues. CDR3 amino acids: CASSLARQEAQYF. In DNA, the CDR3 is TGTGCCAGCAGCTTAGCTCGGCAAGAGGCCCAGTACTTC.

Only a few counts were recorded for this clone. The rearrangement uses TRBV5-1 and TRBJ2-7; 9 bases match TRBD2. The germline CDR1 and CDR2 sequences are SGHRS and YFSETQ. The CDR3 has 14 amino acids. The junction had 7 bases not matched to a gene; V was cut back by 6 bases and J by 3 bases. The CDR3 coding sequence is TGCGCCAGCACCATCTTAGCGGGAGACTACGAGCAGTACTTC. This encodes CASTILAGDYEQYF.

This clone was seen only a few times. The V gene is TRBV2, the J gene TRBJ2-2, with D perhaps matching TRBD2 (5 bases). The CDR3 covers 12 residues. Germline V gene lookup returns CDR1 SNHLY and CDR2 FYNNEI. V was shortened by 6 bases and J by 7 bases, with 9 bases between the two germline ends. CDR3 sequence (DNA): TGTGCCAGCAGCCTTGAGGGCGGGGAGCTGTTTTTT. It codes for CASSLEGGELFF.

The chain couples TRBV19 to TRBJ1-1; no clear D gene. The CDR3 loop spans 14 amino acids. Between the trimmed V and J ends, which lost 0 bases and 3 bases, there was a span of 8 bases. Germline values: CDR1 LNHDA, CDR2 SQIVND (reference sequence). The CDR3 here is CASSIDLRYTEAFF. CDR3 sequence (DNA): TGTGCCAGTAGTATAGATTTGAGGTACACTGAAGCTTTCTTT.

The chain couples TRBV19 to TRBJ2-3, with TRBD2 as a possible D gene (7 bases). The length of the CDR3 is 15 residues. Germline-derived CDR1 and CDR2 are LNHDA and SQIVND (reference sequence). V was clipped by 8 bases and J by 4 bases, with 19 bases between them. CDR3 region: CASAGGRGLADTQYF. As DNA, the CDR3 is TGTGCCAGTGCCGGGGGGCGGGGATTAGCAGATACGCAGTATTTT.

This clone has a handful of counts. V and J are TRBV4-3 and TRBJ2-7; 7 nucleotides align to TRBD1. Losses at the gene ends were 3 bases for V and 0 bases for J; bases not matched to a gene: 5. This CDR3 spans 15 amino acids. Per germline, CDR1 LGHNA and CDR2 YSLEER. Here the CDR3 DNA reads TGCGCCAGCAGCCACTACCGGGACAGCTCCTACGAGCAGTACTTC. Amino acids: CASSHYRDSSYEQYF.

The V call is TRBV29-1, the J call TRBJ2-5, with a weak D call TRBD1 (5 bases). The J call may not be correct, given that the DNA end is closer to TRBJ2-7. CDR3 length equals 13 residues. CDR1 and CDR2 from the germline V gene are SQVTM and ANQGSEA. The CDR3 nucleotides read TGCAGCGTTTTGGGGCCCAGCTCCTACGAGCAGTACTTC. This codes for CSVLGPSSYEQYF.

CDR3 loop: CSVVDSYEQYF. In DNA form, the CDR3 reads TGCAGCGTCGTGGACAGCTACGAGCAGTACTTC. V is TRBV29-1 and J is TRBJ2-5; D might be TRBD1 (6 bases). The DNA end is a closer match to TRBJ2-7, so the J assignment may be wrong. Germline V gene sequence: CDR1 SQVTM, CDR2 ANQGSEA. This CDR3 is 11 amino acids long.

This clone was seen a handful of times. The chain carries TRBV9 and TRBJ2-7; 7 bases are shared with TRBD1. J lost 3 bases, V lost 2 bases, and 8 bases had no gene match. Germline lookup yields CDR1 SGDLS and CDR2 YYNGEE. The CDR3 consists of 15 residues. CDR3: CASSVGQLTVYEQYF. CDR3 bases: TGTGCCAGCAGCGTGGGACAGTTGACGGTCTACGAGCAGTACTTC.

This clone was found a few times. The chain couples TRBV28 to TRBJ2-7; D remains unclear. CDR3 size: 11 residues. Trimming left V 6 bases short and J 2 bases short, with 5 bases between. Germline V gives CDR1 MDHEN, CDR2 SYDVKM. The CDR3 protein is CASSYAYEQYF. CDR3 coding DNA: TGTGCCAGCAGCTATGCCTACGAGCAGTACTTC.

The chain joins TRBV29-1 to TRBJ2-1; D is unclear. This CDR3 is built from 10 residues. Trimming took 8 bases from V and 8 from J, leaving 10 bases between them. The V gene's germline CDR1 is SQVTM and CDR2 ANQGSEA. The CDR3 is CSSGHDEQFF. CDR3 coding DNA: TGCAGCTCTGGGCACGATGAGCAGTTCTTC.

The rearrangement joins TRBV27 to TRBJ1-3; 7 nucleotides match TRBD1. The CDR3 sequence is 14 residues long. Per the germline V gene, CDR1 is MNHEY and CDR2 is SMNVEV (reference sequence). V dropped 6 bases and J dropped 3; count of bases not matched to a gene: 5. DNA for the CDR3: TGTGCCAGCAGGACTTGGACAGGTGGAAACACCATATATTTT. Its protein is CASRTWTGGNTIYF.

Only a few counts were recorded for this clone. This CDR3 reads CASGFTPKGGPGNTIYF. The CDR3 nucleotides are TGTGCTAGTGGTTTCACCCCGAAAGGGGGACCGGGAAACACCATATATTTT. This chain connects TRBV12-5 to TRBJ1-3, with a weak D call TRBD1 (6 bases). CDR1 LGHNT and CDR2 FRNRAP come from the germline V gene. The germline V and J ends were trimmed by 3 bases and 4 bases, with 19 bases remaining between them. This CDR3 region has 17 residues.

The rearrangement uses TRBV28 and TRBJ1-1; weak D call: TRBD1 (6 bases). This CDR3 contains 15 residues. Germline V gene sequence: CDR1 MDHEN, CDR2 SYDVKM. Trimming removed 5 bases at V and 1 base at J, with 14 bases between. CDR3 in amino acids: CASSALGHPNTEAFF. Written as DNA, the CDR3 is TGTGCCAGCAGTGCCTTGGGACACCCGAACACTGAAGCTTTCTTT.

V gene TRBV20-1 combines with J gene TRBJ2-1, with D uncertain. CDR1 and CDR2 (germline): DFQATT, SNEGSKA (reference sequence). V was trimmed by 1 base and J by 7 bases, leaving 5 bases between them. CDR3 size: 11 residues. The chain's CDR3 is CSARVSNEQFF. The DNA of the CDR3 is TGCAGTGCTAGAGTCTCGAATGAGCAGTTCTTC.

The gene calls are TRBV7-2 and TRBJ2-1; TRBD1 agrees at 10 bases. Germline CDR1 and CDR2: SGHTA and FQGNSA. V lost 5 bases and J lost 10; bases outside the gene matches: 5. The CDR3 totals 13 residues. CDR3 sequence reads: CASSTRDRGEQFF. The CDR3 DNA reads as TGTGCCAGCAGCACAAGGGACAGGGGAGAGCAGTTCTTC.

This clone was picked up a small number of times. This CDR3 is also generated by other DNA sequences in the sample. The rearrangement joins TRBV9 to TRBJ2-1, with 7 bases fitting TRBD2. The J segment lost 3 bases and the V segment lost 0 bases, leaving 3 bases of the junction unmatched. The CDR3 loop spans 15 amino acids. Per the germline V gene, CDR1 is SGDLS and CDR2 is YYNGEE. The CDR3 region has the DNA TGTGCCAGCAGCGTAGAAGGCGGGAGCTACAATGAGCAGTTCTTC. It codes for CASSVEGGSYNEQFF.

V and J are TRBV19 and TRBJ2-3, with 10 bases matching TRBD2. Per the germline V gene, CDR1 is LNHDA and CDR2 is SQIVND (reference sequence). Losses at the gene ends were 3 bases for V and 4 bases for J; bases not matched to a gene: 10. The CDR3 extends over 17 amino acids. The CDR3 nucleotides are TGTGCCAGTAGTATTGGACGAGCGGGAGGGGGGGCAGATACGCAGTATTTT. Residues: CASSIGRAGGGADTQYF.

The CDR3 DNA is TGCGCCAGCAGCCCGGTAAAGAGCACAGATACGCAGTATTTT. Its translation: CASSPVKSTDTQYF. V and J are TRBV5-1 and TRBJ2-3; D not resolved. V lost 4 bases and J lost 0, with 9 bases in between. CDR3 size: 14 residues. Per germline, CDR1 SGHRS and CDR2 YFSETQ.

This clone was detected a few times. The CDR3 is CASSEETGVYSPLHF. The CDR3 bases are TGTGCCAGCAGTGAGGAGACAGGGGTATATTCACCCCTCCACTTT. This chain joins TRBV2 and TRBJ1-6, with 8 bases fitting TRBD1. The J segment lost 8 bases and the V segment lost 3 bases, leaving 6 bases of the junction unmatched. The germline gives CDR1 SNHLY, CDR2 FYNNEI. The CDR3 is made up of 15 amino acids.

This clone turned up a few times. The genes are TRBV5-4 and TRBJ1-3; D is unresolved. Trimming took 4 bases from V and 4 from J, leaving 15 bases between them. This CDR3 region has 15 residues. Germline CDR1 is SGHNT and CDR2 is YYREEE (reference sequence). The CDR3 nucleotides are TGTGCCAGCAGCCGAGACAATGGTTCGGGAAACACCATATATTTT. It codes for CASSRDNGSGNTIYF.

CDR3 amino acids: CASNRLAGGPGDTQYF. The CDR3 nucleotides read TGTGCCAGCAACAGACTAGCGGGAGGGCCGGGGGATACGCAGTATTTT. The chain uses TRBV5-4 and TRBJ2-3; 14 nucleotides match TRBD2. This CDR3 is 16 amino acids long. V shed 6 bases and J 6 bases; nucleotides not matched to a gene: 9. Germline assignment: CDR1 SGHNT and CDR2 YYREEE (reference sequence).

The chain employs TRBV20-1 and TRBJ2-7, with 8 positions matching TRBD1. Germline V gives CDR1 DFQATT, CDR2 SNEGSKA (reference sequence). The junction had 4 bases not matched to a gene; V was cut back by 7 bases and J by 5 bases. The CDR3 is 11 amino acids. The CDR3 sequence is CSVDRVHEQYF. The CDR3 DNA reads TGCAGTGTGGACAGGGTCCACGAGCAGTACTTC.

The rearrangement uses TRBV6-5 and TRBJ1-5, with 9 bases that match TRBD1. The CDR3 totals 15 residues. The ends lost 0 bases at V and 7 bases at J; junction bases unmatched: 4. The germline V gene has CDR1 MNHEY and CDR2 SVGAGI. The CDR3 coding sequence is TGTGCCAGCAGTTACTCGGGACAGGGCGGGCAGCCCCAGCATTTT. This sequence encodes CASSYSGQGGQPQHF.

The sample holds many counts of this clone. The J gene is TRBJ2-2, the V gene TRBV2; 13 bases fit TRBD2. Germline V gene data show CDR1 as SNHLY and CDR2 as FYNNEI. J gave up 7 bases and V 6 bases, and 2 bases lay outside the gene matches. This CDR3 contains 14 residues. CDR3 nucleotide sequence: TGTGCCAGCAGGGGACTAGCGGGGTACGGGGAGCTGTTTTTT. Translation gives CASRGLAGYGELFF. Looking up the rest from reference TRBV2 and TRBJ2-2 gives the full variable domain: EPEVTQTPSHQVTQMGQEVILRCVPISNHLYFYWYRQILGQKVEFLVSFYNNEISEKSEIFDDQFSVERPDGSNFTLKIRSTKLEDSAMYFCASRGLAGYGELFFGEGSRLTVL.

DNA of the CDR3: TGTGCCAGCAGCTTAGTGGGACAGGGTGACTATGGCTACACCTTC. Its protein product is CASSLVGQGDYGYTF. This sequence joins TRBV7-2 and TRBJ1-2; 9 bases are a match to TRBD1. There are 15 residues in the CDR3. The germline gives CDR1 SGHTA, CDR2 FQGNSA. With 1 base clipped from V and 3 bases from J, the junction kept 3 bases outside the gene matches. The complete variable domain, with remaining parts taken from reference TRBV7-2 and TRBJ1-2, reads GAGVSQSPSNKVTEKGKDVELRCDPISGHTALYWYRQSLGQGLEFLIYFQGNSAPDKSGLPSDRFSAERTGGSVSTLTIQRTQQEDSAVYLCASSLVGQGDYGYTFGSGTRLTVV.